Below, one TCR beta chain is given with its context. These data come from a study of T cell changes during pregnancy in multiple sclerosis. Germline lookup yields CDR1 SGHNT and CDR2 YYREEE (reference sequence). Trimming removed 4 bases from V and 3 bases from J; junction bases left unmatched: 8. The CDR3 is 16 residues long. Repertoires were generated with immunoSEQ multiplex PCR, while TCRdb's copy carries only in-frame clones and drops some. The data hold 55,000 to 95,000 clones, with around 90% observed a single time. The sample consisted of peripheral blood, taken in the second trimester of pregnancy. This chain connects TRBV5-4 to TRBJ2-3; 10 bases fit TRBD1. The receptor comes from a female donor in good health, enrolled as a control in a pregnancy study. The CDR3, as DNA: TGTGCCAGCAGCGTTAGGGACAGGGGTTTTACAGATACGCAGTATTTT. Translated, it gives CASSVRDRGFTDTQYF.